This T cell receptor (beta chain) was found in a study of T-cell reconstitution after alpha-beta-depleted transplantation in children. Study-level findings and limits: There were some patients whose high TCRbeta diversity at day 60 came from surviving recipient T cells and thymic progenitors. The study reportedly traced alpha-beta T cells about two months after transplant to several hundred expanded graft clones. Counts and diversity of T cells one year after transplant came mostly from newly produced T cells.

The TCRbeta library incorporated unique molecular identifiers. TCRdb re-analysed the PCR reads in MiXCR, keeping a single row per CDR3 protein. The sample has hundreds of thousands of distinct CDR3 sequences, around 13% seen once. The V gene lost 2 bases and the J gene lost 6 bases, with 13 bases spanning the gap. Per germline, CDR1 SQVTM and CDR2 ANQGSEA. The CDR3 runs to 13 residues. This clonotype was detected a few times. The antigen is not known. This chain uses TRBV29-1 with TRBJ1-2; TRBD1 is a possible D gene (6 bases). Sequences were derived from PBMCs, sampled before TCRalphabeta/CD19-depleted stem cell transplant. This receptor was taken from a girl under 10 years old with congenital amegakaryocytic thrombocytopenia, due to receive a stem cell transplant. The CDR3 DNA reads TGCAGCGTTGAAACAGGGCTACAGGATGGCTACACCTTC. This translates into CSVETGLQDGYTF.